This TCR beta chain came from a study of blood T cell repertoires in COVID-19 (dated by TCRdb to 2020 to 2021). Background on the whole study: Collaborator samples came from the United States, Italy and Spain and covered acute and convalescent phases of COVID-19. The repertoires were made available in a free public database intended to serve as a resource for research on the immune response to SARS-CoV-2. The samples were drawn from two sources: the first 160 participants of the ongoing ImmuneRACE study, and 1,254 subjects contributed by 6 global collaborators. Subjects who had been exposed to COVID-19, were actively infected with it, or had recovered from it provided the deeply sampled blood TCRbeta repertoires that made up the dataset. Where available, HLA class I and class II types were obtained from metadata supplied by the sample provider rather than from assay-based typing. The prospective study material was composed of cDNA or gDNA derived from T cells, B-cell-depleted T cells, or PBMCs. A de-identified subject ID, COVID-19 status, age in years and sex were almost always included in the sample metadata.

Findings and caveats that apply to the study as a whole: Clinical and demographic metadata were provided uncurated, with the amount varying by source and participant.

The immunoSEQ Assay, a bias-controlled multiplex PCR, was used to amplify TCRbeta CDR3 regions from genomic DNA. In the authors' own workflow: Nucleated cell counts per sample were estimated from amplification of reference gene primers within the assay. Sequence reads were collapsed and filtered to measure the absolute abundance of every unique TCRbeta CDR3 rearrangement. For each sample, productive Simpson clonality was calculated by taking the square root of Simpson's diversity index across productive rearrangements. In its TCRdb copy, this immuneACCESS table keeps in-frame sequences only and misses some clones. Where compared with another copy, unresolved V genes explain less than half of these, and the others have no known cause. The V and J calls and the clone size are those of that table, but D and trimming were determined from the DNA. The sample table contains 250,000 to 350,000 clones; only one count was recorded for roughly 90% of them. Clones ranked in the top ten supply 2.2% of the sample.

A second Seattle source provided samples from volunteer blood donors who had recovered from COVID-19. The collaborating institutions used their own protocols to collect whole blood in K2EDTA tubes. For TCRbeta analysis, collaborators shipped samples in one of three forms: frozen whole blood, isolated PBMCs, or DNA extracted from either of those sample types. V drops 1 base and J drops 5 bases, leaving 7 bases in between. The CDR3 has 13 amino acids, counting the end cysteine and phenylalanine. The only DNA kept is the CDR3, 39 bases in frame from the first base. In the germline V gene, CDR1 corresponds to MNHNS and CDR2 to SASEGT. Comment on this clone: This receptor's antigen is unknown. No clone much larger than this one lies a single base away; base qualities are absent.

The chain is assembled from TRBV6-1 and TRBJ2-3; 5 matching bases give a weak D call of TRBD2. Input material: peripheral blood. The sequence was collected from a woman aged 45-60 years who had recovered from COVID-19. The base sequence is TGTGCCAGCAGTGAAGAGAGGGAAGATACGCAGTATTTT. Translated, this gives CASSEEREDTQYF.